This entry concerns a single T cell receptor beta chain. Its antigen remains unknown. Clones were sequenced by immunoSEQ multiplex PCR, and TCRdb holds only the in-frame ones, with some missing. The sample records about 2,100,000 clones, about 92% being singletons. V lost 3 bases to trimming and J lost 6 bases, with 8 bases between them. The CDR3 totals 13 residues. Germline values: CDR1 MNHEY, CDR2 SMNVEV (reference sequence). Naive CD8 cells, CD45RO-negative and positively selected for CCR7, excluded terminally differentiated effector memory CD45RA+ cells. The sample belongs to a study of shared clonotypes between healthy human individuals. Findings of the study overall: Read depth was anticipated to influence clonotype sharing among donors. Represented diversity, genetic and exposure-history alike, was limited by few donors.

The TCR sequence derives from a young man in good health. Some clones in this sample may be carry-over from other donors' samples. This sequence joins TRBV27 and TRBJ2-2; no reliable D call. The sequenced sample consisted of naive CD8+ T cells from PBMCs. DNA of the CDR3: TGTGCCAGCAGTTTCGTCCTAGCCGGGGAGCTGTTTTTT. Amino acids: CASSFVLAGELFF.